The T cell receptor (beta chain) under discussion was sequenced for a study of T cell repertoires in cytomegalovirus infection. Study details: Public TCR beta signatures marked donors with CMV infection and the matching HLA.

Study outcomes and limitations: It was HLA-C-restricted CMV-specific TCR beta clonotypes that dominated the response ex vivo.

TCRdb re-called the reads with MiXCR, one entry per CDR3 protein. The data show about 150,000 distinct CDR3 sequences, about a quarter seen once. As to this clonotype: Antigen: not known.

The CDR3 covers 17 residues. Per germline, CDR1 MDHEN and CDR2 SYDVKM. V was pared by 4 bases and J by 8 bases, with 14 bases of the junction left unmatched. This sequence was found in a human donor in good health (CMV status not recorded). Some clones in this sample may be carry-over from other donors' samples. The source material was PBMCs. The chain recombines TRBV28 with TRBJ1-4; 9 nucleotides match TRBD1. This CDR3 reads CASSSPILRDRVEKLFF. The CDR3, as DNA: TGTGCCAGCAGTTCGCCAATCCTCCGGGACAGGGTCGAAAAACTGTTTTTT. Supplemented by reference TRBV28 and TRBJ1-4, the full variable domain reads DVKVTQSSRYLVKRTGEKVFLECVQDMDHENMFWYRQDPGLGLRLIYFSYDVKMKEKGDIPEGYSVSREKKERFSLILESASTNQTSMYLCASSSPILRDRVEKLFFGSGTQLSVL.